This T cell receptor beta chain was captured by sequencing in a study of shared clonotypes between healthy human individuals. Study details: CD8 memory received one plate per donor, CD8 naive two, CD4 memory three and CD4 naive three.

Study-wide results and limits: A generally larger estimated richness was seen in naive subsets than in memory subsets. The rarefaction results pointed to incomplete sorted-subset sequencing despite large depth.

CD4+ cell separation produced CD45RA+ naive and CD45RA-negative memory subsets. Germline CDR1 SEHNR, CDR2 FQNEAQ (reference sequence). The CDR3 runs 12 residues. Trimming left V 4 bases short and J 8 bases short, with 9 bases between. Sequenced by immunoSEQ multiplex PCR; TCRdb stores in-frame clones only, minus some. The sample lists a few million clones; around nine tenths were seen once. As concerns this clone: The antigen remains undetermined.

This TCR was sampled from a man aged 18 to 30 in good health. Sample: naive CD4+ T cells sorted from blood. Subset indicated: CD45RA+ positively selected. The rearrangement uses TRBV7-9 and TRBJ2-1; D is uncertain. CDR3 nucleotide sequence: TGTGCCAGCAGCTCTCGCGGCGATGAGCAGTTCTTC. This sequence encodes CASSSRGDEQFF.